These 14 T cell receptor beta chains originate from one sample sequenced in a study of response to subunit inactivated influenza vaccine. One entry per CDR3 protein results from TCRdb running MiXCR on the RT-PCR reads. The sample lists approximately 700,000 distinct CDR3 sequences, about 15% seen once, with less than 9% in the top ten. The source was PBMCs from blood, collected 14 days before vaccination. These receptors were obtained from a man aged 45 to 65 who received an inactivated influenza vaccine.

The sample holds many counts of this clonotype. The chain employs TRBV20-1 and TRBJ2-7; 10 nucleotides agree with TRBD1. The V gene's germline CDR1 is DFQATT and CDR2 SNEGSKA (reference sequence). The junction had 7 bases not matched to a gene; V was cut back by 1 base and J by 7 bases. The CDR3 is made up of 14 amino acids. The CDR3 here is CSARAGTGVGEQYF. The CDR3 region has the DNA TGCAGTGCTAGAGCCGGGACAGGGGTAGGGGAGCAGTACTTC.

There are many counts of this clonotype. V is TRBV28 and J is TRBJ2-1; no clear D gene. The V gene's germline CDR1 is MDHEN and CDR2 SYDVKM. V gave up 6 bases and J gave up 0 bases, with 12 bases separating them. CDR3 length: 15 amino acids. CDR3 in amino acids: CASRISITSYNEQFF. The DNA of the CDR3 is TGTGCCAGCAGAATCAGTATTACCTCCTACAATGAGCAGTTCTTC.

This chain connects TRBV7-2 to TRBJ2-2; possible D gene TRBD2, 5 bases. Germline values: CDR1 SGHTA, CDR2 FQGNSA. The CDR3 loop spans 15 amino acids. Deletions cut 5 bases from V and 4 bases from J, with 14 bases between. The CDR3 DNA follows: TGTGCCAGCAGCCCCAGGACTGCCGCCACCGGGGAGCTGTTTTTT. It is translated as CASSPRTAATGELFF. The full variable domain, with the rest looked up from reference TRBV7-2 and TRBJ2-2, is GAGVSQSPSNKVTEKGKDVELRCDPISGHTALYWYRQSLGQGLEFLIYFQGNSAPDKSGLPSDRFSAERTGGSVSTLTIQRTQQEDSAVYLCASSPRTAATGELFFGEGSRLTVL.

This chain connects TRBV6-5 to TRBJ2-3; 10 nucleotides align to TRBD2. V shed 0 bases, J shed 3 bases, and the junction held 9 bases outside the gene matches. CDR1 and CDR2 from the germline V gene are MNHEY and SVGAGI. This CDR3 is 18 amino acids long. The DNA for the CDR3 is TGTGCCAGCAGTTACTCGTCTAGCGGGAGCCCCTGGACAGATACGCAGTATTTT. This sequence encodes CASSYSSSGSPWTDTQYF.

In its sample, this clonotype was seen a few times. The chain has TRBV4-1 and TRBJ2-1; 8 nucleotides match TRBD2. J lost 15 bases, V lost 0 bases, and 10 bases had no gene match. In germline, CDR1 is MGHRA, CDR2 YSYEKL. The CDR3 contains 14 residues. In DNA form, the CDR3 reads TGCGCCAGCAGCCAAGATGGAAGCGGGAGAGTGGCGTTCTTC. Protein sequence: CASSQDGSGRVAFF.

The gene calls are TRBV12-3 or TRBV12-4 and TRBJ1-2; D perhaps matches TRBD1 (5 bases). The V end lost 3 bases, the J end lost 3 bases, and 8 bases lay between the germline ends. The CDR3 consists of 13 residues. The CDR3 DNA sequence: TGTGCCAGCAGTTTGGGGGTCGACTATGGCTACACCTTC. Encoded protein: CASSLGVDYGYTF.

This rearrangement joins TRBV6-1 to TRBJ1-4; tentative D call: TRBD1 (5 bases). This CDR3 contains 14 residues. The germline V gene encodes CDR1 MNHNS and CDR2 SASEGT. V lost 10 bases and J lost 4, with 16 bases in between. CDR3: CATQGRRSNEKLFF. Written as DNA, the CDR3 is TGTGCCACGCAGGGCAGGAGAAGTAATGAAAAACTGTTTTTT.

This clonotype turned up a few times. The rearrangement uses TRBV11-2 and TRBJ2-7, with TRBD2 identical over 7 bases. Unmatched junction bases numbered 5, after V lost 0 bases and J lost 3 bases. The CDR3 consists of 15 residues. The germline gives CDR1 SGHAT, CDR2 FQNNGV. CDR3 DNA: TGTGCCAGCAGCTTAGATTCGGGGGGTTACTACGAGCAGTACTTC. Amino acids: CASSLDSGGYYEQYF.

This clonotype was seen only a few times. For the CDR3, the DNA is TGTGCCAGCAGCCCAGGGACTATCAGGGAGACCCAGTACTTC. As protein: CASSPGTIRETQYF. The V gene is TRBV11-2, the J gene TRBJ2-5; 7 positions match TRBD2. Germline V gives CDR1 SGHAT, CDR2 FQNNGV. The ends lost 5 bases at V and 5 bases at J; junction bases unmatched: 8. The CDR3 loop spans 14 amino acids. Supplemented by reference TRBV11-2 and TRBJ2-5, the full variable domain reads EAGVAQSPRYKIIEKRQSVAFWCNPISGHATLYWYQQILGQGPKLLIQFQNNGVVDDSQLPKDRFSAERLKGVDSTLKIQPAKLEDSAVYLCASSPGTIRETQYFGPGTRLLVL.

The CDR3 here is CASSLASLGEQFF. The CDR3 coding sequence is TGTGCCAGCAGTTTAGCGTCCTTGGGGGAGCAGTTCTTC. The chain has TRBV12-3 or TRBV12-4 and TRBJ2-1, with D unclear. The CDR3 contains 13 residues. The germline V and J ends were trimmed by 0 bases and 10 bases, with 10 bases remaining between them.

This clonotype was seen a few times. The gene calls are TRBV18 and TRBJ1-4; 7 nucleotides agree with TRBD1. The germline CDR1 and CDR2 sequences are KGHSH and LQKENI. The CDR3 loop spans 19 amino acids. The J segment lost 7 bases and the V segment lost 1 base, leaving 18 bases of the junction unmatched. CDR3 DNA: TGTGCCAGCTCACCACGACAGGGCATCCCCCTTGCCGATGGTGAAAAACTGTTTTTT. This translates into CASSPRQGIPLADGEKLFF.

The J gene is TRBJ1-5, the V gene TRBV20-1; maybe TRBD1 (5 bases). The length of the CDR3 is 12 residues. Germline V gene sequence: CDR1 DFQATT, CDR2 SNEGSKA (reference sequence). V was shortened by 6 bases and J by 4 bases, with 10 bases between the two germline ends. CDR3 amino acids: CSATGWNQPQHF. The CDR3 DNA reads as TGCAGTGCAACAGGTTGGAATCAGCCCCAGCATTTT.

Only a few counts were recorded for this clonotype. This sequence joins TRBV28 and TRBJ2-7; D is perhaps TRBD1 (5 bases). The CDR3 spans 15 residues. Trimming removed 3 bases at V and 4 bases at J, with 16 bases between. The germline V gene has CDR1 MDHEN and CDR2 SYDVKM. The CDR3 region has the DNA TGTGCCAGCAGTTTTATATATCCAGGGTCTTACGAGCAGTACTTC. It yields the protein CASSFIYPGSYEQYF.

This clonotype was observed a few times. The J gene is TRBJ2-3, the V gene TRBV6-7; tentatively, D is TRBD1 or TRBD2 (6 bases each). TRBV6-7 is an ORF for which the function is uncertain. The length of the CDR3 is 16 residues. Deletions cut 8 bases from V and 2 bases from J, with 20 bases between. In DNA, the CDR3 is TGTGCCAGCCACCCCATCTCGGGGGCCTCCACAGATACGCAGTATTTT. Its protein product is CASHPISGASTDTQYF.